A single sample is the source of the 8 T cell receptor beta chains below, sequenced in a study of cytomegalovirus exposure and HLA in healthy donors. Vbeta (60) and Jbeta (13) primers were used in the PCR. TCRdb's copy holds only in-frame clones and misses some; the assay was immunoSEQ multiplex PCR. Counted here are about 130,000 clones, about 68% occurring once; the ten biggest clones make up 3% to 5%. Sequencing was carried out using PBMCs. The receptors shown here come from a man aged 35 to 55 in good health and CMV-seropositive.

The chain links TRBV20-1 to TRBJ1-2, with a possible D match to TRBD1 (5 bases). Germline CDR1 and CDR2: DFQATT and SNEGSKA (reference sequence). This CDR3 is built from 11 residues. V was clipped by 3 bases and J by 6 bases, with 8 bases between them. The CDR3 region is CSASAGDGYTF. The CDR3 region has the DNA TGCAGTGCTAGTGCGGGGGATGGCTACACCTTC.

There are a few counts of this clone. The chain carries TRBV7-2 and TRBJ2-7; 11 bases are shared with TRBD2. V shed 3 bases, J shed 0 bases, and the junction held 4 bases outside the gene matches. The CDR3 totals 16 residues. CDR1 is SGHTA, CDR2 FQGNSA, per germline. The CDR3: CASSLGLAEISYEQYF. The CDR3 coding sequence is TGTGCCAGCAGCTTGGGACTAGCGGAGATCTCCTACGAGCAGTACTTC.

The rearrangement uses TRBV28 and TRBJ2-1; 10 nucleotides match TRBD2. With V trimmed by 2 bases and J by 6 bases, 4 bases remained unmatched. CDR1 is MDHEN, CDR2 SYDVKM, per germline. The CDR3 loop spans 15 amino acids. CDR3 in amino acids: CASSLPSGRVNEQFF. CDR3 DNA: TGTGCCAGCAGTTTACCAAGCGGGAGGGTCAATGAGCAGTTCTTC.

The chain links TRBV2 to TRBJ1-3; 11 bases align to TRBD1. CDR1 and CDR2 (germline): SNHLY, FYNNEI. CDR3 size: 14 residues. Germline trimming cut 5 bases from V and 8 bases from J; bases unmatched to any gene: 5. This chain's CDR3 is CASSRDRGTDTIYF. CDR3 nucleotide sequence: TGTGCCAGCAGTCGGGACAGGGGGACGGACACCATATATTTT. Looking up the rest from reference TRBV2 and TRBJ1-3 gives the full variable domain: EPEVTQTPSHQVTQMGQEVILRCVPISNHLYFYWYRQILGQKVEFLVSFYNNEISEKSEIFDDQFSVERPDGSNFTLKIRSTKLEDSAMYFCASSRDRGTDTIYFGEGSWLTVV.

This rearrangement joins TRBV5-1 to TRBJ2-2; TRBD2 might be the D (6 bases). Germline V gene sequence: CDR1 SGHRS, CDR2 YFSETQ. The ends were cut back, 2 bases at V and 4 bases at J, with 18 bases in the middle. This CDR3 is 17 amino acids long. CDR3 nucleotide sequence: TGCGCCAGCAGCTTACTTAACACTGGGGGAGGCACCGGGGAGCTGTTTTTT. It codes for CASSLLNTGGGTGELFF.

V is TRBV27 and J is TRBJ2-4, with TRBD1 identical over 12 bases. The CDR3 loop spans 21 amino acids. The germline gives CDR1 MNHEY, CDR2 SMNVEV (reference sequence). V dropped 4 bases and J dropped 0; count of bases not matched to a gene: 16. The CDR3 loop is CASSSYALRDRGPLAKNIQYF. CDR3 DNA sequence: TGTGCCAGCAGTTCGTACGCCCTCCGGGACAGGGGGCCCCTAGCCAAAAACATTCAGTACTTC.

The chain combines TRBV27 with TRBJ2-7, with TRBD2 as a possible D gene (6 bases). The V end lost 6 bases, the J end lost 0 bases, and 15 bases lay between the germline ends. Germline assignment: CDR1 MNHEY and CDR2 SMNVEV (reference sequence). This CDR3 comprises 15 residues. The CDR3 loop is CASSSERRASYEQYF. The DNA for the CDR3 is TGTGCCAGCAGCTCCGAGCGGAGGGCCTCCTACGAGCAGTACTTC.

This chain connects TRBV30 to TRBJ2-7, with 8 nucleotides matching TRBD1. The CDR3 length is 11 residues. Germline V gene sequence: CDR1 GTSNPN, CDR2 SVGIG (reference sequence). The J segment lost 3 bases and the V segment lost 5 bases, leaving 0 bases of the junction unmatched. DNA of the CDR3: TGTGCCTGGGGGACAGGCTACGAGCAGTACTTC. It specifies CAWGTGYEQYF.